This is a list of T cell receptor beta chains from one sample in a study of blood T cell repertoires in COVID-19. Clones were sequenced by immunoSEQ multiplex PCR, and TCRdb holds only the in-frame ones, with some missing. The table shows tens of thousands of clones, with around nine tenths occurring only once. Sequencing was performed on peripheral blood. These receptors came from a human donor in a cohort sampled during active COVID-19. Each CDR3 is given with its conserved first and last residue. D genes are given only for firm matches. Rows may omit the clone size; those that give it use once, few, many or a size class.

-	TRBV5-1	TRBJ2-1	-	CASSLGSSSYNEQFF	TGCGCCAGCAGCTTGGGATCTAGCTCCTACAATGAGCAGTTCTTC
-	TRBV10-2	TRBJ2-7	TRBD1	CASSERPGQGGLQQYF	TGCGCCAGCAGTGAACGTCCGGGACAGGGGGGCCTACAGCAGTACTTC
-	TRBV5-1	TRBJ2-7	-	CASSQDTHSYEQYF	TGCGCCAGCAGCCAGGACACCCACTCCTACGAGCAGTACTTC
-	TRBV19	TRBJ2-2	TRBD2	CASSMGVGREFGPGELFF	TGTGCCAGTAGTATGGGGGTCGGGCGGGAGTTTGGCCCCGGGGAGCTGTTTTTT
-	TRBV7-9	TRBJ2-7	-	CASSRGQGLYEQYF	TGTGCCAGCAGCCGAGGACAGGGACTATACGAGCAGTACTTC
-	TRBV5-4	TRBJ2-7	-	CASSIGGAYEQYF	TGTGCCAGCAGTATCGGGGGTGCGTACGAGCAGTACTTC
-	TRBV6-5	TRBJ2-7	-	CASSRTGKDSYEQYF	TGTGCCAGCAGTCGTACAGGGAAAGATTCCTACGAGCAGTACTTC
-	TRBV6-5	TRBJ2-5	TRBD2	CASSSAGELAQETQYF	TGTGCCAGCAGTTCAGCGGGGGAGCTAGCGCAAGAGACCCAGTACTTC
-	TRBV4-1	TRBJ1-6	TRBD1	CASSLGQGVRNSPLHF	TGCGCCAGCAGCCTAGGACAGGGGGTCCGCAATTCACCCCTCCACTTT
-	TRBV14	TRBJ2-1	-	CASSPWALGEQFF	TGTGCCAGCAGCCCCTGGGCCCTCGGTGAGCAGTTCTTC
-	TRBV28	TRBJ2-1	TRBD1	CASSAGQGSYNEQFF	TGTGCCAGCAGTGCGGGACAGGGATCCTACAATGAGCAGTTCTTC
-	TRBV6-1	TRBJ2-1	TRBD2	CASSEARAGGRFF	TGTGCCAGCAGTGAAGCGCGGGCGGGGGGACGATTCTTC
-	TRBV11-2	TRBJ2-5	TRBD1	CASSLTGGGETQYF	TGTGCCAGCAGCTTGACAGGGGGCGGGGAGACCCAGTACTTC
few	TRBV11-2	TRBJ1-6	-	CASSLEGGTETWGNSPLHF	TGTGCCAGCAGCTTAGAGGGCGGGACCGAAACCTGGGGGAATTCACCCCTCCACTTT
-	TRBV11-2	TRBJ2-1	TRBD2	CASSSTKAGAHNEQFF	TGTGCCAGCAGCTCTACCAAAGCGGGAGCGCACAATGAGCAGTTCTTC
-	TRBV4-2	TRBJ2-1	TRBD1	CASSQTGGVRNEQFF	TGTGCCAGCAGCCAGACAGGGGGAGTTAGGAATGAGCAGTTCTTC
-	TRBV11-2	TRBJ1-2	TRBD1	CASSKGITGTGVLDGYTF	TGTGCCAGCAGCAAAGGGATTACCGGGACAGGGGTGCTGGATGGCTACACCTTC
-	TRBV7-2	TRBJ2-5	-	CASSSPPGRETQYF	TGTGCCAGCAGCTCTCCCCCGGGGAGGGAGACCCAGTACTTC
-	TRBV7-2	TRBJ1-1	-	CASSTRVVTEAFF	TGTGCCAGCAGCACCAGGGTGGTCACTGAAGCTTTCTTT
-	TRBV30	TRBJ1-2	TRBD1	CAWRGSGRGYGYTF	TGTGCCTGGAGGGGATCGGGCAGGGGGTATGGCTACACCTTC
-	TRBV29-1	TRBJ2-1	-	CSVDLGGASYNEQFF	TGCAGCGTTGATTTGGGGGGGGCGTCCTACAATGAGCAGTTCTTC
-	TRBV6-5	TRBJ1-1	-	CASSLTWTVREAFF	TGTGCCAGCAGCCTAACCTGGACAGTTCGCGAAGCTTTCTTT
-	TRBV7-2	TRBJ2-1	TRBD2	CASSRTSGIYNEQFF	TGTGCCAGCAGCCGGACTAGCGGGATTTACAATGAGCAGTTCTTC
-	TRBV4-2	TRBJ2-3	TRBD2	CASSQGSSGYTDTQYF	TGTGCCAGCAGCCAAGGATCTAGCGGATACACAGATACGCAGTATTTT
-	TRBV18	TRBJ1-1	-	CASSPLGRGSSEAFF	TGTGCCAGCTCACCACTCGGCAGGGGATCATCTGAAGCTTTCTTT
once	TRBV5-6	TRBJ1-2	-	CASSLIQGVGGYTF	TGTGCCAGCAGCTTGATACAGGGTGTCGGTGGCTACACCTTC
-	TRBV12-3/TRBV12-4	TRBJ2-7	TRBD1	CASSGQGWDEQYF	TGTGCCAGCAGTGGACAGGGGTGGGACGAGCAGTACTTC
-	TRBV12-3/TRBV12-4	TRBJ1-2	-	CASSLSTADGYTF	TGTGCCAGCAGTTTATCGACAGCTGATGGCTACACCTTC
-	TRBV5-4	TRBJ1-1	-	CASSLNPSRQLEAFF	TGTGCCAGCAGCCTCAATCCTTCCCGACAGCTTGAAGCTTTCTTT
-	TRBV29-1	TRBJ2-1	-	CSAAGNLNNEQFF	TGCAGCGCCGCAGGCAATTTGAACAATGAGCAGTTCTTC
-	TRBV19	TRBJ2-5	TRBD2	CASRKAGAVETQYF	TGTGCCAGTAGAAAAGCGGGGGCGGTCGAGACCCAGTACTTC
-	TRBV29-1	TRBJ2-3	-	CSVEGPAGQGADTQYF	TGCAGCGTTGAAGGACCCGCAGGCCAGGGCGCAGATACGCAGTATTTT
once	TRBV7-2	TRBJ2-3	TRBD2	CASSSTGTKDRTQYF	TGTGCCAGCAGCTCGACCGGGACTAAAGATCGTACGCAGTATTTT
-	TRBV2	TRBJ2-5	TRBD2	CASSLGGYQETQYF	TGTGCCAGCAGTCTGGGGGGGTACCAAGAGACCCAGTACTTC
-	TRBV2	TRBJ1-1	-	CASSEGVPEAFF	TGTGCCAGCAGTGAAGGAGTGCCTGAAGCTTTCTTT
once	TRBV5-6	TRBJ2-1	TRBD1	CASSKDRFSYNEQFF	TGTGCCAGCAGCAAGGACAGGTTCTCCTACAATGAGCAGTTCTTC
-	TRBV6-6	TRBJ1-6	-	CASTLERGGSISPLHF	TGTGCCAGCACCCTCGAACGGGGGGGCTCGATTTCACCCCTCCACTTT
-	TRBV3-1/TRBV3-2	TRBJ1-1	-	CASSQGRRVNTEAFF	TGTGCCAGCAGCCAAGGGAGGAGGGTAAACACTGAAGCTTTCTTT
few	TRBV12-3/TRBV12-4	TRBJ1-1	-	CASSSGVEAFF	TGTGCCAGCAGTTCAGGGGTTGAAGCTTTCTTT
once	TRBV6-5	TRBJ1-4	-	CASSYRTAKGEKLFF	TGTGCCAGCAGTTACCGGACAGCCAAGGGGGAAAAACTGTTTTTT
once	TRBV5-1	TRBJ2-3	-	CASSLVQDTQYF	TGCGCCAGCAGCTTGGTTCAAGATACGCAGTATTTT
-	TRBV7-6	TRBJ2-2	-	CASSWDFTSTGELFF	TGTGCCAGCAGCTGGGACTTTACGTCTACCGGGGAGCTGTTTTTT
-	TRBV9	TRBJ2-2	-	CASSALTGELFF	TGTGCCAGCAGCGCCTTAACCGGGGAGCTGTTTTTT
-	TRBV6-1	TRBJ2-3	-	CASSDRGQNTDTQYF	TGTGCCAGCAGTGACAGGGGCCAAAACACAGATACGCAGTATTTT
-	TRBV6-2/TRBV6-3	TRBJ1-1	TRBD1	CASSVETGAEAFF	TGTGCCAGCAGTGTAGAGACAGGGGCTGAAGCTTTCTTT
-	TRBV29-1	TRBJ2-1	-	CSVGGSEGPWDNEQFF	TGCAGCGTTGGGGGATCGGAGGGCCCTTGGGACAATGAGCAGTTCTTC
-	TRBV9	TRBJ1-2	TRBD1	CASSARTGEGYGYTF	TGTGCCAGCAGCGCTAGGACAGGGGAAGGCTATGGCTACACCTTC